The present entry profiles one T cell receptor beta chain with its context. This entry belongs to a study of control samples from healthy donors and cancer patients. The germline V gene has CDR1 SGDLS and CDR2 YYNGEE. CDR3 length equals 15 residues. With 3 bases removed from V and 7 bases from J, the gap between germline ends came to 19 bases. Using immunoSEQ multiplex PCR, the repertoire was profiled, and TCRdb retains in-frame clones only, with some absent. The data show just over 150,000 clones, roughly 94% seen once. V is TRBV9 and J is TRBJ1-2; D is perhaps TRBD1 (6 bases). This TCR came from a woman aged 40 to 50 in good health. The sequencing sample was made of blood. This CDR3 is CASSASTGFQSGYTF. The DNA for the CDR3 is TGTGCCAGCAGCGCTTCAACAGGGTTTCAAAGTGGCTACACCTTC.